One sample yielded the 17 T cell receptor beta chains listed below, sequenced in a study of OX40 agonist ivuxolimab in advanced cancers. Measured with immunoSEQ multiplex PCR; TCRdb has only the in-frame clones, and not every one. The sample includes 39,000 or so clones, 80% to 90% of them seen just once. This specimen was CD4+ or CD8+ T cells sorted from blood, taken in a trial of the OX40 agonist ivuxolimab. These receptors were collected from an adult with an advanced solid tumor such as melanoma, head and neck, liver or kidney cancer.

The chain employs TRBV6-1 and TRBJ2-7; 8 nucleotides match TRBD1. The CDR3 is 16 residues long. CDR1 and CDR2 from the germline V gene are MNHNS and SASEGT. V was clipped by 4 bases and J by 0 bases; unmatched bases: 8. CDR3 protein: CASSAYRGTLSYEQYF. CDR3 bases: TGTGCCAGCAGTGCCTACAGGGGGACTCTCTCCTACGAGCAGTACTTC.

The chain employs TRBV2 and TRBJ2-3; no clear D gene. The germline gives CDR1 SNHLY, CDR2 FYNNEI. The length of the CDR3 is 12 residues. Trimming took 8 bases from V and 3 from J, leaving 9 bases between them. The CDR3 sequence is CASLKWTDTQYF. The CDR3, as DNA: TGTGCCAGCTTGAAGTGGACAGATACGCAGTATTTT.

The chain carries TRBV11-2 and TRBJ2-5; TRBD1 might be the D (5 bases). The CDR3 consists of 13 residues. The V end was cut by 5 bases, the J end by 5 bases, with 12 bases between. The germline V gene has CDR1 SGHAT and CDR2 FQNNGV. The CDR3 bases are TGTGCCAGCAGCGAAGGGGTGGGGGAGACCCAGTACTTC. Translation gives CASSEGVGETQYF.

The genes are TRBV7-9 and TRBJ2-1; 10 bases agree with TRBD2. The CDR3 loop spans 17 amino acids. With V trimmed by 4 bases and J by 4 bases, 10 bases remained unmatched. Per germline, CDR1 SEHNR and CDR2 FQNEAQ (reference sequence). The CDR3 reads CASSSESSGGWYNEQFF. The CDR3 nucleotides are TGTGCCAGCAGCTCCGAGAGTAGCGGGGGGTGGTACAATGAGCAGTTCTTC.

This rearrangement joins TRBV5-1 to TRBJ2-5, with D hard to call. Germline CDR1 SGHRS, CDR2 YFSETQ. The V end was cut by 6 bases, the J end by 3 bases, with 3 bases between. This CDR3 comprises 10 residues. The CDR3 DNA reads TGCGCCAGCAACGAAGAGACCCAGTACTTC. Amino acids: CASNEETQYF.

This chain uses TRBV18 with TRBJ2-5, with D perhaps being TRBD1 or TRBD2 (5 bases each). The J call may be incorrect, as the DNA end agrees better with TRBJ2-7. Germline values: CDR1 KGHSH, CDR2 LQKENI. The CDR3 consists of 16 residues. The CDR3 loop is CASSPPSQGGTHEQYF. CDR3 bases: TGTGCCAGCTCACCACCCTCGCAGGGTGGGACCCACGAGCAGTACTTC.

This clone showed up just a few times. The chain uses TRBV4-2 and TRBJ2-5; D may be TRBD2 (5 bases). The germline V gene has CDR1 LGHNA and CDR2 YNFKEQ. Trimming removed 0 bases at V and 7 bases at J, with 12 bases between. The CDR3 extends over 14 amino acids. CDR3 region: CASSQEADYVTQYF. DNA for the CDR3: TGTGCCAGCAGCCAAGAGGCAGACTACGTGACCCAGTACTTC.

This clone occurred once. The V gene is TRBV11-2, the J gene TRBJ2-2; 8 nucleotides line up with TRBD1. J was trimmed by 5 bases and V by 1 base; bases with no gene match: 3. Per germline, CDR1 SGHAT and CDR2 FQNNGV. The CDR3 is 15 residues long. The CDR3 loop reads CASSLVRGRTGELFF. The CDR3 DNA follows: TGTGCCAGCAGCTTAGTCAGGGGGCGAACCGGGGAGCTGTTTTTT.

The J gene is TRBJ1-1, the V gene TRBV7-8; D might be TRBD1 (5 bases). CDR1 and CDR2 (germline): SGHVS, FQNEAQ. The CDR3 length is 14 residues. With 5 bases removed from V and 1 base from J, the gap between germline ends came to 11 bases. The DNA of the CDR3 is TGTGCCAGCAGCCCCGGGACTGCGAACACTGAAGCTTTCTTT. As protein: CASSPGTANTEAFF. Full variable domain (remainder filled in from reference TRBV7-8 and TRBJ1-1): GAGVSQSPRYKVAKRGQDVALRCDPISGHVSLFWYQQALGQGPEFLTYFQNEAQLDKSGLPSDRFFAERPEGSVSTLKIQRTQQEDSAVYLCASSPGTANTEAFFGQGTRLTVV.

This rearrangement joins TRBV10-1 to TRBJ2-7, with D tentatively TRBD1 (5 bases). Germline V gene data show CDR1 as WNHNN and CDR2 as SYGVQD (reference sequence). With 0 bases removed from V and 13 bases from J, the gap between germline ends came to 19 bases. The CDR3 contains 14 residues. The CDR3 reads CASSESSASKGYYF. CDR3 DNA: TGCGCCAGCAGTGAGTCGTCGGCCTCGAAGGGGTATTACTTC.

The genes are TRBV19 and TRBJ1-1; 10 nucleotides agree with TRBD1. Looked up from germline, CDR1 is LNHDA and CDR2 is SQIVND (reference sequence). With 4 bases clipped from V and 0 bases from J, the junction kept 8 bases outside the gene matches. The CDR3 runs 17 residues. CDR3: CASSKVGTGALNTEAFF. Written as DNA, the CDR3 is TGTGCCAGTAGTAAGGTGGGGACAGGGGCGTTGAACACTGAAGCTTTCTTT.

This chain connects TRBV11-2 to TRBJ1-4; D is unresolved. Trimming cost V 6 bases and J 7 bases, with 9 bases left between them. There are 12 residues in the CDR3. Germline V CDR1 and CDR2: SGHAT, FQNNGV. The CDR3 bases are TGTGCCAGCAGTGTCGTGGGTGAAAAACTGTTTTTT. This codes for CASSVVGEKLFF. The whole variable domain, filled in from reference TRBV11-2 and TRBJ1-4, reads EAGVAQSPRYKIIEKRQSVAFWCNPISGHATLYWYQQILGQGPKLLIQFQNNGVVDDSQLPKDRFSAERLKGVDSTLKIQPAKLEDSAVYLCASSVVGEKLFFGSGTQLSVL.

The chain couples TRBV4-1 to TRBJ1-1; D gene unclear. The V end lost 4 bases, the J end lost 11 bases, and 17 bases lay between the germline ends. CDR1 is MGHRA, CDR2 YSYEKL, per germline. The CDR3 is made up of 13 amino acids. The CDR3 protein is CASSPEARQSAFF. The CDR3 nucleotides read TGCGCCAGCAGCCCTGAGGCCAGGCAGTCGGCTTTCTTT.

The CDR3 region has the DNA TGTGCCAGCAGCCTCCGGACAGCGAACACTGAAGCTTTCTTT. Translation: CASSLRTANTEAFF. The chain links TRBV14 to TRBJ1-1, with D tentatively TRBD1 (6 bases). V dropped 4 bases and J dropped 1 base, with 10 bases sitting between them. The CDR3 sequence is 14 residues long. The V gene's germline CDR1 is SGHDN and CDR2 FVKESK.

The J gene is TRBJ1-1, the V gene TRBV6-5; D gene ambiguous. Germline CDR1 is MNHEY and CDR2 is SVGAGI. Trimming left V 2 bases short and J 10 bases short, with 17 bases between. The CDR3 extends over 14 amino acids. The CDR3, as DNA: TGTGCCAGCAGTTACGAAAGCAGTCCTAAGAGAGCTTTCTTT. This gives the protein CASSYESSPKRAFF.

The gene calls are TRBV6-5 and TRBJ1-1, with no clear D. This CDR3 region has 12 residues. V was cut by 10 bases and J by 2 bases, with 11 bases left in between. Germline V gives CDR1 MNHEY, CDR2 SVGAGI. The CDR3 region is CATTGINTEAFF. The CDR3, as DNA: TGTGCCACGACCGGGATTAACACTGAAGCTTTCTTT.

V is TRBV5-1 and J is TRBJ1-1, with TRBD1 as a possible D gene (6 bases). From germline, CDR1 is SGHRS and CDR2 YFSETQ. Trimming stripped 2 bases from V and 4 bases from J, with 18 bases between. The CDR3 contains 16 residues. The CDR3 protein is CASSFRPGHGVTEAFF. The CDR3 coding sequence is TGCGCCAGCAGCTTTCGTCCGGGACATGGAGTCACTGAAGCTTTCTTT.